The 18 T cell receptor beta chains given below trace back to one sample, sequenced in a study of blood T cell repertoires in COVID-19. Profiling relied on immunoSEQ multiplex PCR, and the TCRdb table lists in-frame clones only, not all of them. The sample records 60,000 to 70,000 clones, 82% being singletons. The sample was peripheral blood. The receptor set was obtained from a man aged 55 to 70 with acute or convalescent COVID-19.

The genes are TRBV6-6 and TRBJ1-1; D is undetermined. The CDR3 is made up of 13 amino acids. The germline V and J ends were trimmed by 2 bases and 2 bases, with 6 bases remaining between them. CDR1 MNHNY and CDR2 SVGAGI come from the germline V gene (reference sequence). This CDR3 is CASSYLINTEAFF. In DNA form, the CDR3 reads TGTGCCAGCAGTTACCTAATAAACACTGAAGCTTTCTTT.

This clone came up a few times. The chain joins TRBV5-1 to TRBJ2-3, with 8 bases lining up with TRBD1. V lost 4 bases to trimming and J lost 1 base; unmatched junction nucleotides: 2. Germline CDR1 SGHRS, CDR2 YFSETQ. The length of the CDR3 is 14 residues. The CDR3 coding sequence is TGCGCCAGCAGCGGGGGACAGGGCACAGATACGCAGTATTTT. This sequence encodes CASSGGQGTDTQYF.

The chain joins TRBV5-4 to TRBJ2-7; no definite D call. Germline V lookup: CDR1 SGHNT, CDR2 YYREEE (reference sequence). The CDR3 sequence is 13 residues long. The V and J ends lost 1 base and 0 bases respectively, with 5 bases between them. CDR3 amino acids: CASSLSSSYEQYF. CDR3 sequence (DNA): TGTGCCAGCAGCTTGTCTAGCTCCTACGAGCAGTACTTC.

V and J are TRBV5-1 and TRBJ1-1, with TRBD1 matching 8 bases. The CDR3 has 11 amino acids. V lost 3 bases to trimming and J lost 10 bases; unmatched junction nucleotides: 2. The germline V gene encodes CDR1 SGHRS and CDR2 YFSETQ. The CDR3 sequence: CASSYDRGAFF. The CDR3 nucleotides are TGCGCCAGCAGCTACGACAGGGGAGCTTTCTTT.

The CDR3 bases are TGTGCCAGCAGTGAAGCGGGACAGGAAGAGACCCAGTACTTC. Protein sequence: CASSEAGQEETQYF. The V and J genes are TRBV6-1 and TRBJ2-5, with 8 bases aligning to TRBD1. The germline CDR1 and CDR2 sequences are MNHNS and SASEGT. The V gene end was trimmed by 0 bases and the J gene end by 3 bases; junction bases not matched to a gene: 0. This CDR3 region has 14 residues.

V is TRBV7-9 and J is TRBJ2-1; possibly TRBD2 for D (5 bases). Germline loops: CDR1 SEHNR, CDR2 FQNEAQ (reference sequence). V lost 1 base to trimming and J lost 15 bases, with 13 bases between them. The CDR3 has 12 amino acids. Written as DNA, the CDR3 is TGTGCCAGCAGCTTAGGGACTCAAGCGGCGTTCTTC. This codes for CASSLGTQAAFF.

Notes on this clone: A junction boundary mismatches the germline segment, possibly from a read error. The chain is built from TRBV4-3 and TRBJ2-3, with no clear D. Germline CDR1 LGHNA, CDR2 YSLEER. The CDR3 loop spans 14 amino acids. The CDR3 region is CASSQETYTDSQYF. CDR3 coding DNA: TGCGCCAGCAGCCAAGAGACCTACACAGATTCGCAGTATTTT.

The J gene is TRBJ2-7, the V gene TRBV7-9; D not certain. V lost 1 base and J 6 bases, leaving 16 bases between the germline ends. The CDR3 has 15 residues. Germline V gives CDR1 SEHNR, CDR2 FQNEAQ (reference sequence). This chain's CDR3 is CASSLGPPTQAEQYV. CDR3 DNA sequence: TGTGCCAGCAGCTTAGGCCCCCCTACGCAGGCCGAGCAGTACGTC.

CDR3 in DNA: TGTGCCTGGAGTTCTCTGGATACGCAGTATTTT. Amino acids: CAWSSLDTQYF. The chain links TRBV30 to TRBJ2-3; the D is unclear. Germline V CDR1 and CDR2: GTSNPN, SVGIG (reference sequence). The CDR3 has 11 residues. Deletions cut 2 bases from V and 6 bases from J, with 6 bases between.

This rearrangement joins TRBV20-1 to TRBJ2-3, with 9 positions matching TRBD1. V shed 3 bases, J shed 3 bases, and the junction held 4 bases outside the gene matches. Germline V gene sequence: CDR1 DFQATT, CDR2 SNEGSKA (reference sequence). CDR3 size: 14 residues. The CDR3 DNA sequence: TGCAGTGCTAGTGGACAGGGGCTAACAGATACGCAGTATTTT. Protein: CSASGQGLTDTQYF.

This clone came up once. This chain connects TRBV30 to TRBJ1-1; possible D gene TRBD1, 5 bases. V lost 2 bases, J lost 0 bases, and 13 bases lay in between. CDR1 and CDR2 (germline): GTSNPN, SVGIG (reference sequence). This CDR3 comprises 15 residues. CDR3 sequence reads: CAWSPRRGVNTEAFF. The CDR3 DNA is TGTGCCTGGAGTCCGCGGAGGGGTGTGAACACTGAAGCTTTCTTT.

This chain joins TRBV9 and TRBJ1-2; D ambiguous. The V end was cut by 0 bases, the J end by 3 bases, with 6 bases between. CDR1 and CDR2 from the germline V gene are SGDLS and YYNGEE. The CDR3 has 13 residues. CDR3: CASSVARDYGYTF. The CDR3 DNA reads TGTGCCAGCAGCGTAGCTCGCGACTATGGCTACACCTTC.

The chain employs TRBV12-3 or TRBV12-4 and TRBJ1-4; D perhaps matches TRBD1 (5 bases). CDR3 length: 12 amino acids. The V end lost 1 base, the J end lost 11 bases, and 8 bases lay between the germline ends. The chain's CDR3 is CASSLGEGKLFF. In DNA form, the CDR3 reads TGTGCCAGCAGTTTAGGGGAGGGGAAACTGTTTTTT.

The chain recombines TRBV11-2 with TRBJ2-5, with 8 positions matching TRBD1. This CDR3 has 14 amino acids. V shed 5 bases, J shed 5 bases, and the junction held 7 bases outside the gene matches. The germline V gene has CDR1 SGHAT and CDR2 FQNNGV. CDR3 loop: CASSPRTGMETQYF. The CDR3 DNA sequence: TGTGCCAGCAGCCCCCGGACAGGGATGGAGACCCAGTACTTC.

The rearrangement joins TRBV6-2 or TRBV6-3 to TRBJ1-3; no firm D call. CDR1 is MNHEY and CDR2 is SVGEGT in the germline V gene. The length of the CDR3 is 16 residues. The V gene lost 6 bases and the J gene lost 1 base, with 16 bases spanning the gap. In DNA form, the CDR3 reads TGTGCCAGCAGCGACCACCGGGGAAGGTCTGGAAACACCATATATTTT. This encodes CASSDHRGRSGNTIYF.

This sequence joins TRBV30 and TRBJ1-6; D gene unclear. The CDR3 loop spans 12 amino acids. The germline CDR1 and CDR2 sequences are GTSNPN and SVGIG (reference sequence). The germline V and J ends were trimmed by 2 bases and 10 bases, with 9 bases remaining between them. The CDR3 region is CAWSNGQSPLHF. CDR3 sequence (DNA): TGTGCCTGGAGTAATGGGCAATCACCCCTCCACTTT.

V usage is TRBV19 and J usage is TRBJ1-5; 8 bases match TRBD1. This CDR3 has 15 amino acids. With 5 bases clipped from V and 0 bases from J, the junction kept 3 bases outside the gene matches. The germline V gene encodes CDR1 LNHDA and CDR2 SQIVND (reference sequence). The CDR3 sequence: CASSPGQVSNQPQHF. Here the CDR3 DNA reads TGTGCCAGTAGTCCGGGACAGGTTAGCAATCAGCCCCAGCATTTT.

The rearrangement links TRBV19 to TRBJ1-4; D is perhaps TRBD1 (6 bases). V lost 6 bases and J lost 6, with 17 bases in between. The CDR3 has 15 residues. Germline-derived CDR1 and CDR2 are LNHDA and SQIVND (reference sequence). The DNA of the CDR3 is TGTGCCAGTAGCCCGAACCGGGACAAAGATGAAAAACTGTTTTTT. Translated, it gives CASSPNRDKDEKLFF.